The TCR beta chain described here comes from a study of T cell changes during pregnancy in multiple sclerosis. CDR1 and CDR2 (germline): MGHRA, YSYEKL. With V trimmed by 5 bases and J by 4 bases, 16 bases remained unmatched. CDR3 length: 18 residues. The method was immunoSEQ multiplex PCR; TCRdb's version includes in-frame clones alone and lacks a portion of them. The sample lists roughly 24,000 clones, roughly 86% seen once, with 1% in the top ten. J is TRBJ2-3 and V is TRBV4-1; 9 bases are shared with TRBD1. This clonotype was obtained from a female donor in good health, enrolled as a control in a pregnancy study. Specimen: CD4+ T cells from peripheral blood mononuclear cells, collected in the second trimester of pregnancy. The CDR3 region is CASSTTSMGTGPADTQYF. CDR3 coding DNA: TGCGCCAGCAGCACAACCTCCATGGGGACAGGGCCCGCAGATACGCAGTATTTT.